The rows below give T cell receptor beta chains drawn from one sample of a study of T cells in tumors after PD-1 blockade. Repertoires were generated with immunoSEQ multiplex PCR, while TCRdb's copy carries only in-frame clones and drops some. The sample records 45,000 to 60,000 clones, around 80% being singletons. This material consisted of PBMCs, taken before anti-PD-1 therapy. The receptor set was obtained from a human donor with advanced basal cell or squamous cell carcinoma (not recorded which). CDR3s include the opening cysteine and the closing phenylalanine or tryptophan. D genes are given only for firm matches. Part of the rows lack a size; the others show once, few, many or a class for expanded clones.

d_call: TRBD2
clone_size: .
v_call: TRBV9
j_call: TRBJ2-1
cdr3_nt: TGTGCCACCTCTGAGACTAGCGGGAGTAATGAGCAGTTCTTC
cdr3_aa: CATSETSGSNEQFF

d_call: .
clone_size: .
v_call: TRBV14
j_call: TRBJ2-1
cdr3_nt: TGTGCCAGCAGTCCGTTTATTGGGACAACTTACAATGAGCAGTTCTTC
cdr3_aa: CASSPFIGTTYNEQFF

d_call: TRBD2
clone_size: once
v_call: TRBV3-1/TRBV3-2
j_call: TRBJ2-5
cdr3_nt: TGTGCCAGCAAGAGCCGGCTAGCGGGGGGTCAAGAGACCCAGTACTTC
cdr3_aa: CASKSRLAGGQETQYF

d_call: TRBD1
clone_size: .
v_call: TRBV7-9
j_call: TRBJ1-3
cdr3_nt: TGTGCCAGCGCCTCAGACAGGGGAGGAAACACCATATATTTT
cdr3_aa: CASASDRGGNTIYF

d_call: .
clone_size: few
v_call: TRBV4-1
j_call: TRBJ2-3
cdr3_nt: TGCGCCAGCAGCCAAGAACCCCACAGGGCGGAAGATACGCAGTATTTT
cdr3_aa: CASSQEPHRAEDTQYF

d_call: .
clone_size: .
v_call: TRBV20-1
j_call: TRBJ1-2
cdr3_nt: TGCAGTGCTAGTCCCTCAGTGGCTAACTATGGCTACACCTTC
cdr3_aa: CSASPSVANYGYTF

d_call: .
clone_size: many
v_call: TRBV3-1/TRBV3-2
j_call: TRBJ1-6
cdr3_nt: TGTGCCAGCAGCCAATCCCGACAGGTCAGATCACCCCTCCACTTT
cdr3_aa: CASSQSRQVRSPLHF

d_call: .
clone_size: .
v_call: TRBV19
j_call: TRBJ1-2
cdr3_nt: TGTGCCAGTAGTCAGGGAACGTATGGCTACACCTTC
cdr3_aa: CASSQGTYGYTF

d_call: .
clone_size: .
v_call: TRBV28
j_call: TRBJ1-1
cdr3_nt: TGTGCCATCACTCGGGGGGGCGGCTTGAACACTGAAGCTTTCTTT
cdr3_aa: CAITRGGGLNTEAFF

d_call: .
clone_size: .
v_call: TRBV7-2
j_call: TRBJ2-6
cdr3_nt: TGTGCCAGCAGCTTAGGGGGCGGGGCGGGTGCGGTCCTGACTTTC
cdr3_aa: CASSLGGGAGAVLTF

d_call: .
clone_size: .
v_call: TRBV27
j_call: TRBJ2-1
cdr3_nt: TGTGCCAGCAGCTCTGACTGGAGCTCCTACAATGAGCAGTTCTTC
cdr3_aa: CASSSDWSSYNEQFF

d_call: TRBD1
clone_size: .
v_call: TRBV5-1
j_call: TRBJ2-7
cdr3_nt: TGCGCCAGCAGCAGGACAGGGACCTTTTCCTACGAGCAGTACTTC
cdr3_aa: CASSRTGTFSYEQYF

d_call: .
clone_size: .
v_call: TRBV4-1
j_call: TRBJ2-7
cdr3_nt: TGCGCCAGCAGCCAAGAGGGACATCCCTCCTACGAGCAGTACTTC
cdr3_aa: CASSQEGHPSYEQYF

d_call: .
clone_size: .
v_call: TRBV2
j_call: TRBJ2-3
cdr3_nt: TGTGCCAGCAGCGCCTTAGTGGGTACGCAGTATTTT
cdr3_aa: CASSALVGTQYF

d_call: .
clone_size: few
v_call: TRBV15
j_call: TRBJ1-4
cdr3_nt: TGTGCCACCAGCACAGGGTGGGATGAAAAACTGTTTTTT
cdr3_aa: CATSTGWDEKLFF

d_call: TRBD1
clone_size: .
v_call: TRBV5-4
j_call: TRBJ2-5
cdr3_nt: TGTGCCAGCAGCTTTCAACAGGGGAGAGGGGAGACCCAGTACTTC
cdr3_aa: CASSFQQGRGETQYF

d_call: .
clone_size: .
v_call: TRBV9
j_call: TRBJ1-1
cdr3_nt: TGTGCCAGCAGCCCCGGGGGGGCTGAAGCTTTCTTT
cdr3_aa: CASSPGGAEAFF

d_call: TRBD2
clone_size: .
v_call: TRBV13
j_call: TRBJ2-7
cdr3_nt: TGTGCCAGCAGCCGCGGGACTAGCGGAACATACGAGCAGTACTTC
cdr3_aa: CASSRGTSGTYEQYF

d_call: TRBD1
clone_size: .
v_call: TRBV28
j_call: TRBJ1-1
cdr3_nt: TGTGCCAGCAGTTCGCACAGGGGGATGAACACTGAAGCTTTCTTT
cdr3_aa: CASSSHRGMNTEAFF

d_call: TRBD2
clone_size: .
v_call: TRBV25-1
j_call: TRBJ2-1
cdr3_nt: TGTGCCAGCAGTGATACGGGAGGGCCGGGCAATGAGCAGTTCTTC
cdr3_aa: CASSDTGGPGNEQFF

d_call: .
clone_size: few
v_call: TRBV7-3
j_call: TRBJ2-7
cdr3_nt: TGTGCCAGCAGCTTAGGCGGGGGCCCCTACGAGCAGTACTTC
cdr3_aa: CASSLGGGPYEQYF

d_call: .
clone_size: .
v_call: TRBV28
j_call: TRBJ1-1
cdr3_nt: TGTGCCAGCAGTCATGGGGAAGCGACTGAAGCTTTCTTT
cdr3_aa: CASSHGEATEAFF

d_call: .
clone_size: few
v_call: TRBV5-4
j_call: TRBJ2-2
cdr3_nt: TGTGCCAGCAGCGTTAGCGGAAACACCGGGGAGCTGTTTTTT
cdr3_aa: CASSVSGNTGELFF

d_call: TRBD1
clone_size: .
v_call: TRBV5-1
j_call: TRBJ1-2
cdr3_nt: TGCGCCAGCAGCCCGGACAGGATAGAGTTCGGCTACACCTTC
cdr3_aa: CASSPDRIEFGYTF

d_call: .
clone_size: .
v_call: TRBV7-2
j_call: TRBJ1-1
cdr3_nt: TGTGCCAGCAGAAAGGAAGCAAACACTGAAGCTTTCTTT
cdr3_aa: CASRKEANTEAFF

d_call: .
clone_size: once
v_call: TRBV5-4
j_call: TRBJ2-7
cdr3_nt: TGTGCCAGCAGTTACGGGGAAGCCTACGAGCAGTACTTC
cdr3_aa: CASSYGEAYEQYF

d_call: TRBD2
clone_size: .
v_call: TRBV11-2
j_call: TRBJ2-7
cdr3_nt: TGTGCCAGCAGCTTTTCAAGACTAGCGGGCTCGGGGGGCTACGAGCAGTACTTC
cdr3_aa: CASSFSRLAGSGGYEQYF

d_call: TRBD1
clone_size: once
v_call: TRBV4-2
j_call: TRBJ2-7
cdr3_nt: TGTGCCAGCAGCCGAGAACAGGGGGAGTCCTACGAGCAGTACTTC
cdr3_aa: CASSREQGESYEQYF

d_call: .
clone_size: few
v_call: TRBV24-1
j_call: TRBJ2-4
cdr3_nt: TGTGCCACCAGTGATACGACAGGGAGGGCCAAAAACATTCAGTACTTC
cdr3_aa: CATSDTTGRAKNIQYF

d_call: TRBD1
clone_size: many
v_call: TRBV3-1/TRBV3-2
j_call: TRBJ2-2
cdr3_nt: TGTGCCAGCAGCTTGGAAACAGGGGCGATAGCCGGGGAGCTGTTTTTT
cdr3_aa: CASSLETGAIAGELFF

d_call: .
clone_size: .
v_call: TRBV2
j_call: TRBJ2-2
cdr3_nt: TGTGCCAGCAGCAGAGAGGGGGCCGGGGAGCTGTTTTTT
cdr3_aa: CASSREGAGELFF

d_call: .
clone_size: .
v_call: TRBV4-1
j_call: TRBJ1-1
cdr3_nt: TGCGCCAGCAGCCAAGCTGTTTGGGGGAACACTGAAGCTTTCTTT
cdr3_aa: CASSQAVWGNTEAFF

d_call: .
clone_size: .
v_call: TRBV7-8
j_call: TRBJ2-1
cdr3_nt: TGTGCCAGCAGTAATCTCGCCAGCGGAGCTTACAATGAGCAGTTCTTC
cdr3_aa: CASSNLASGAYNEQFF

d_call: TRBD2
clone_size: .
v_call: TRBV3-1/TRBV3-2
j_call: TRBJ2-1
cdr3_nt: TGTGCCAGCAGCCAAGGGCTAGCGGGGGGGTATGAGCAGTTCTTC
cdr3_aa: CASSQGLAGGYEQFF

d_call: .
clone_size: once
v_call: TRBV19
j_call: TRBJ2-5
cdr3_nt: TGTGCCAGTAGTATAGATCTGAGGGCCCTAGGGACCCAGTACTTC
cdr3_aa: CASSIDLRALGTQYF

d_call: .
clone_size: .
v_call: TRBV13
j_call: TRBJ2-3
cdr3_nt: TGTGCCAGCAGCACAGGCGGAAGCTTCACAGATACGCAGTATTTT
cdr3_aa: CASSTGGSFTDTQYF